The 23 T cell receptor beta chains given below trace back to one sample, sequenced in a study of T cells in Graves' hyperthyroidism and ophthalmopathy. RNA transcripts served as the template for amplifying TCR beta CDR3 regions. The HTBI primer set drove a first-round RT-PCR of the TCR CDR3. TCRdb redid the calling of the multiplex PCR reads with MiXCR, one entry per CDR3 protein. This sample has roughly 740,000 distinct CDR3 sequences; about a sixth occur once, and the top ten carry around 8%. Specimen: blood. The receptors stem from a man aged 18 to 35 with Graves' hyperthyroidism.

This sequence joins TRBV19 and TRBJ1-6; tentatively, D is TRBD1 (6 bases). This CDR3 is built from 13 residues. CDR1 and CDR2 from the germline V gene are LNHDA and SQIVND (reference sequence). Trimming cost V 6 bases and J 10 bases, with 13 bases left between them. CDR3 in DNA: TGTGCCAGTAGGTCACAGGGTGGATCACCCCTCCACTTT. Protein sequence: CASRSQGGSPLHF.

This clonotype was seen repeatedly, ten times or more. This rearrangement joins TRBV30 to TRBJ1-4; D gene ambiguous. CDR1 is GTSNPN and CDR2 is SVGIG in the germline V gene (reference sequence). CDR3 length: 14 amino acids. V dropped 1 base and J dropped 3 bases, with 9 bases sitting between them. The CDR3 coding sequence is TGTGCCTGGAGTGCCGCCCCCTCTAATGAAAAACTGTTTTTT. As protein: CAWSAAPSNEKLFF.

This clonotype was detected ten times or more. V is TRBV7-3 and J is TRBJ2-3, with D maybe TRBD2 (6 bases). The V gene lost 2 bases and the J gene lost 3 bases, with 21 bases spanning the gap. The CDR3 has 18 amino acids. Germline loops: CDR1 SGHTA, CDR2 FQGTGA. CDR3 bases: TGTGCCAGCAGCTTATTGGCCTCCGACCGCAGCGGGACAGATACGCAGTATTTT. The encoded protein is CASSLLASDRSGTDTQYF.

In its sample, this clonotype was seen many times. The V and J genes are TRBV28 and TRBJ2-7, with TRBD1 as a possible D gene (5 bases). The germline gives CDR1 MDHEN, CDR2 SYDVKM. Trimming shortened V by 4 bases and J by 4 bases, and 17 bases separated the two germline ends. The CDR3 contains 15 residues. CDR3 in DNA: TGTGCCAGCAGTTCCCAGGGTAAAAGTTGGTACGAGCAGTACTTC. Translated: CASSSQGKSWYEQYF.

In this sample, this clonotype turned up many times. The chain is built from TRBV11-3 and TRBJ2-1; 11 bases fit TRBD2. Germline CDR1 is SGHNT and CDR2 is YENEEA. V lost 5 bases to trimming and J lost 5 bases; unmatched junction nucleotides: 11. This CDR3 region has 17 residues. Written as DNA, the CDR3 is TGTGCCAGCAGCCGCCTCGCGGCTAGCGGGAGGAACAATGAGCAGTTCTTC. This codes for CASSRLAASGRNNEQFF.

This clonotype was counted many times. The V call is TRBV12-3 or TRBV12-4, the J call TRBJ2-5, with 7 bases identical to TRBD1. Trimming at V came to 6 bases and at J to 4 bases, leaving 8 bases not matched to a gene. The CDR3 totals 14 residues. The CDR3 protein is CASSPTTGPETQYF. The DNA of the CDR3 is TGTGCCAGCAGCCCAACGACAGGGCCAGAGACCCAGTACTTC.

The CDR3 reads CATSRDFGRDPLKKLFF. The CDR3 nucleotides read TGTGCCACCAGCAGAGATTTCGGAAGGGACCCGTTGAAAAAACTGTTTTTT. The V call is TRBV15, the J call TRBJ1-4, with D perhaps matching TRBD1 (5 bases). CDR1 and CDR2 (germline): LNHNV, YYDKDF (reference sequence). Trimming left V 0 bases short and J 9 bases short, with 20 bases between. The CDR3 has 17 residues.

This clonotype was seen repeatedly, ten times or more. This sequence joins TRBV20-1 and TRBJ2-7; 7 nucleotides line up with TRBD2. Germline assignment: CDR1 DFQATT and CDR2 SNEGSKA (reference sequence). The CDR3 covers 12 residues. J gave up 2 bases and V 8 bases, and 6 bases lay outside the gene matches. This CDR3 is CSSGTNPYEQYF. In DNA, the CDR3 is TGCAGTTCCGGGACTAACCCCTACGAGCAGTACTTC.

The chain links TRBV20-1 to TRBJ1-5; D uncertain. V lost 0 bases to trimming and J lost 3 bases, with 6 bases between them. The CDR3 is made up of 13 amino acids. The germline CDR1 and CDR2 sequences are DFQATT and SNEGSKA (reference sequence). CDR3 bases: TGCAGTGCTAGAGATCAGAACAATCAGCCCCAGCATTTT. It is translated as CSARDQNNQPQHF.

At least ten counts were recorded for this clonotype. The rearrangement joins TRBV5-5 to TRBJ2-3, with D perhaps being TRBD1 or TRBD2 (6 bases each). Germline V CDR1 and CDR2: SGHKS, YYEKEE (reference sequence). This CDR3 contains 14 residues. V was shortened by 1 base and J by 6 bases, with 12 bases between the two germline ends. The CDR3 DNA reads TGTGCCAGCAGCTTGAGGGGGGCGGTGGATACGCAGTATTTT. Protein: CASSLRGAVDTQYF.

This sequence joins TRBV30 and TRBJ2-7; 7 positions match TRBD1. V dropped 5 bases and J dropped 0; count of bases not matched to a gene: 7. The CDR3 is 14 residues long. Germline V gives CDR1 GTSNPN, CDR2 SVGIG (reference sequence). The CDR3 nucleotides read TGTGCCTGGGCCCCTGGGGACAGCTCCTACGAGCAGTACTTC. This sequence encodes CAWAPGDSSYEQYF.

This clonotype has more than one count but fewer than ten. The V call is TRBV6-2 or TRBV6-3, the J call TRBJ2-1; D is perhaps TRBD1 or TRBD2 (5 bases each). CDR1 is MNHEY and CDR2 is SVGEGT in the germline V gene. Between the trimmed V and J ends, which lost 0 bases and 1 base, there was a span of 10 bases. The CDR3 spans 16 residues. CDR3 protein: CASSYSGTGSYNEQFF. CDR3 in DNA: TGTGCCAGCAGTTACTCTGGGACGGGGTCCTACAATGAGCAGTTCTTC.

This clonotype was counted a few times. V usage is TRBV29-1 and J usage is TRBJ2-1, with D possibly being TRBD2 (5 bases). The CDR3 length is 10 residues. V was trimmed by 7 bases and J by 7 bases, leaving 8 bases between them. Germline lookup yields CDR1 SQVTM and CDR2 ANQGSEA. CDR3 loop: CSGRMNEQFF. Written as DNA, the CDR3 is TGCAGCGGGAGGATGAATGAGCAGTTCTTC.

Ten or more counts support this clonotype. The V call is TRBV2, the J call TRBJ2-5; unclear D gene. The CDR3 runs to 11 residues. V was clipped by 7 bases and J by 5 bases, with 8 bases between them. Germline lookup yields CDR1 SNHLY and CDR2 FYNNEI. CDR3 bases: TGTGCCAGCACTGGCCTGGAGACCCAGTACTTC. Protein product: CASTGLETQYF.

The chain couples TRBV4-3 to TRBJ1-1; 8 positions agree with TRBD1. V was pared by 1 base and J by 4 bases, with 14 bases of the junction left unmatched. This CDR3 has 18 residues. Germline V gene lookup returns CDR1 LGHNA and CDR2 YSLEER. CDR3 region: CASSQALDRDDDSTEAFF. The DNA of the CDR3 is TGCGCCAGCAGCCAAGCGTTGGACAGGGATGATGATAGCACTGAAGCTTTCTTT.

This clonotype came up many times. The chain employs TRBV11-2 and TRBJ1-1; no firm D call. This CDR3 is 13 amino acids long. V was shortened by 2 bases and J by 6 bases, with 10 bases between the two germline ends. CDR1 and CDR2 from the germline V gene are SGHAT and FQNNGV. The DNA of the CDR3 is TGTGCCAGCAGCTTACTCCGAACGTCTGAAGCTTTCTTT. Protein product: CASSLLRTSEAFF.

This clonotype was counted ten times or more. This chain uses TRBV7-3 with TRBJ2-1; D is unclear. The CDR3 runs 16 residues. Germline V lookup: CDR1 SGHTA, CDR2 FQGTGA. V was trimmed by 5 bases and J by 5 bases, leaving 19 bases between them. CDR3: CASSGSGPASHNEQFF. Written as DNA, the CDR3 is TGTGCCAGCAGCGGAAGTGGACCGGCGTCCCACAATGAGCAGTTCTTC.

This clonotype has a count of ten or more. J is TRBJ1-5 and V is TRBV28, with D unclear. CDR3 length equals 16 residues. V was trimmed by 5 bases and J by 0 bases, leaving 14 bases between them. Germline assignment: CDR1 MDHEN and CDR2 SYDVKM. CDR3 protein: CASSPNYKGSNQPQHF. The CDR3 coding sequence is TGTGCCAGCAGTCCGAATTATAAGGGTAGCAATCAGCCCCAGCATTTT. The full variable domain, its missing parts supplied by reference TRBV28 and TRBJ1-5, is DVKVTQSSRYLVKRTGEKVFLECVQDMDHENMFWYRQDPGLGLRLIYFSYDVKMKEKGDIPEGYSVSREKKERFSLILESASTNQTSMYLCASSPNYKGSNQPQHFGDGTRLSIL.

A few counts support this clonotype. The V call is TRBV7-9, the J call TRBJ2-5, with a possible D match to TRBD2 (6 bases). V was cut by 1 base and J by 5 bases, with 11 bases left in between. CDR1 and CDR2 from the germline V gene are SEHNR and FQNEAQ (reference sequence). The CDR3 contains 14 residues. The CDR3 here is CASSLGDFPETQYF. CDR3 nucleotides: TGTGCCAGCAGCTTAGGGGACTTCCCCGAGACCCAGTACTTC.

This clonotype appeared a few times. This chain connects TRBV30 to TRBJ2-3; TRBD2 matches 13 bases. The CDR3 has 15 amino acids. The germline V gene encodes CDR1 GTSNPN and CDR2 SVGIG (reference sequence). Trimming cost V 3 bases and J 4 bases; bases outside gene matches: 4. The CDR3 sequence: CAWRGLAGAADTQYF. The DNA of the CDR3 is TGTGCCTGGAGAGGACTAGCGGGAGCTGCAGATACGCAGTATTTT.

This clonotype was counted only a few times. V is TRBV29-1 and J is TRBJ2-7, with D perhaps TRBD1 or TRBD2 (5 bases each). The CDR3 spans 11 residues. Trimming removed 7 bases from V and 5 bases from J, with 12 bases in between. Germline CDR1 and CDR2: SQVTM and ANQGSEA. Here the CDR3 reads CSALVRDEQYF. CDR3 nucleotide sequence: TGCAGCGCACTAGTCAGGGACGAGCAGTACTTC.

This clonotype was recorded a few times. V gene TRBV11-1 combines with J gene TRBJ2-1; D not certain. The V end lost 1 base, the J end lost 15 bases, and 19 bases lay between the germline ends. This CDR3 is 14 amino acids long. Germline V lookup: CDR1 SGHAT, CDR2 FQDESV (reference sequence). CDR3 in DNA: TGTGCCAGCAGCTTAGAAGGTCCGCTAGACGCTCCGTTCTTC. It specifies CASSLEGPLDAPFF.

This clonotype appeared a few times. The chain recombines TRBV11-2 with TRBJ2-3; TRBD2 agrees at 16 bases. V lost 5 bases and J lost 5; bases outside the gene matches: 7. The length of the CDR3 is 17 residues. Germline V CDR1 and CDR2: SGHAT, FQNNGV. The CDR3 region has the DNA TGTGCCAGCAGCCCCGGGACTAGCGGGGGGGCAATAGATACGCAGTATTTT. It translates to CASSPGTSGGAIDTQYF. Supplemented by reference TRBV11-2 and TRBJ2-3, the full variable domain reads EAGVAQSPRYKIIEKRQSVAFWCNPISGHATLYWYQQILGQGPKLLIQFQNNGVVDDSQLPKDRFSAERLKGVDSTLKIQPAKLEDSAVYLCASSPGTSGGAIDTQYFGPGTRLTVL.